The rows below give T cell receptor beta chains drawn from one sample of a study of Ad26.COV2.S vaccination and SARS-CoV-2 variants. The protocol was immunoSEQ multiplex PCR, while the TCRdb copy is restricted to in-frame clones and leaves out a portion. Altogether hundreds of thousands of clones are present, roughly nine tenths being singletons, with the ten largest covering approximately 2.5%. The sample was peripheral blood, taken in a trial of Ad26.COV2.S vaccine versus placebo. These receptor sequences come from a person aged 18-60 years who received the Ad26.COV2.S COVID-19 vaccine or a placebo. The CDR3 runs from the conserved cysteine through the conserved F or W. The size field is filled for only some rows; it gives once, few, many or a size class.

TRBJ1-6,TRBV7-8,-,CASSTTGNHSPLHF
TRBJ2-1,TRBV10-3,-,CAINRAGGDNEQFF
TRBJ2-7,TRBV5-1,-,CASSFGRAGSYEQYF
TRBJ2-7,TRBV5-6,-,CASEKRSTYEQYF
TRBJ2-3,TRBV6-4,once,CASSTGGWASGGSRTDTQYF
TRBJ2-3,TRBV4-2,-,CASSQAGRGTDTQYF
TRBJ2-1,TRBV4-3,-,CASSQEGLAVLYNEQFF
TRBJ2-2,TRBV24-1,-,CATSRYTGELFF
TRBJ1-6,TRBV5-1,-,CASSPLVDRVGDSPLHF
TRBJ2-6,TRBV4-3,-,CASSQDPQAPSGANVLTF
TRBJ2-7,TRBV27,-,CASSVSVHHEQYF
TRBJ1-1,TRBV2,-,CASSLGVGAEAFF
TRBJ1-2,TRBV3-1/TRBV3-2,-,CASSPPGTGFPGRYGYTF
TRBJ1-6,TRBV4-2,once,CASSQGDGSSYNSPLHF
TRBJ1-6,TRBV5-5,-,CASSLESSSPLHF
TRBJ1-4,TRBV6-2/TRBV6-3,-,CASRPQEPTNEKLFF
TRBJ1-5,TRBV18,-,CASSPVGTVYSNQPQHF
TRBJ1-2,TRBV7-3,-,CASSPTPGTGHVIF
TRBJ1-6,TRBV7-6,few,CASSNLRKRSYNSPLHF
TRBJ2-1,TRBV14,-,CASSQDVGTGDNEQFF
TRBJ2-2,TRBV27,-,CASSASGRSTGELFF
TRBJ2-2,TRBV11-3,-,CASSPPKWREGPGELFF
TRBJ1-4,TRBV19,once,CASSFAPLPADPSATNEKLFF
TRBJ1-6,TRBV30,-,CAWSVLGKSNSPLHF
TRBJ2-1,TRBV9,-,CASSVVGTAGHEQFF
TRBJ2-4,TRBV20-1,-,CSAPSGSVQYF
TRBJ1-2,TRBV29-1,-,CSVYRTGADYGYTF
TRBJ2-5,TRBV7-2,-,CASSSQRQETQYF
TRBJ1-6,TRBV6-5,once,CASSYGLSSYNSPLHF
TRBJ2-3,TRBV6-4,once,CASSDRGSTTDTQYF
TRBJ2-5,TRBV2,-,CATGSERAETQYF
TRBJ2-5,TRBV7-2,-,CASSLDSETQYF